These 24 T cell receptor beta chains share one sample of origin, sequenced in a study of beta chain features in type 1 diabetes. Sequenced material consisted of expressed TCRB transcripts (all of the isolated RNA was reverse transcribed). Sequenced by immunoSEQ multiplex PCR; TCRdb stores in-frame clones only, minus some. The table has about 320,000 clones, less than 15% seen once; the top ten hold 6.7%. Sample: central memory CD4+ T cells from blood. The receptors were sampled from a man aged 30 to 39 in good health.

In the case of this clone: This sample also contains other DNA sequences that code for the same CDR3. As DNA, the CDR3 is TGTGCCAGCAGTGCGGCAGGGGGCACTGAAGCTTTCTTT. Its translation is CASSAAGGTEAFF. The V gene is TRBV6-1, the J gene TRBJ1-1; 7 bases map to TRBD1. CDR3 length equals 13 residues. The germline CDR1 and CDR2 sequences are MNHNS and SASEGT. The V and J ends lost 4 bases and 4 bases, in that order; junction bases with no gene match: 3.

This clone was counted ten times or more. V is TRBV6-5 and J is TRBJ2-2, with D maybe TRBD2 (5 bases). The CDR3 sequence is 12 residues long. The V and J ends lost 10 bases and 2 bases respectively, with 8 bases between them. Germline V gene data show CDR1 as MNHEY and CDR2 as SVGAGI. CDR3 residues: CATEDNTGELFF. The CDR3 DNA reads TGTGCCACGGAGGATAACACCGGGGAGCTGTTTTTT.

Written as DNA, the CDR3 is TGCGCCAGCAGCCAAGGAAAGGGTAGCGGGAGTTTTGCAGATACGCAGTATTTT. It translates to CASSQGKGSGSFADTQYF. V gene TRBV4-3 combines with J gene TRBJ2-3; 9 bases fit TRBD2. Germline trimming cut 1 base from V and 4 bases from J; bases unmatched to any gene: 12. Germline-derived CDR1 and CDR2 are LGHNA and YSLEER. The CDR3 length is 18 residues.

The chain joins TRBV7-2 to TRBJ2-1; TRBD1 matches 10 bases. CDR1 is SGHTA, CDR2 FQGNSA, per germline. This CDR3 comprises 14 residues. Trimming cost V 2 bases and J 11 bases; bases outside gene matches: 6. CDR3 in amino acids: CASSLRGDRGKQFF. The CDR3 coding sequence is TGTGCCAGCAGCTTAAGGGGGGACAGGGGAAAGCAGTTCTTC.

This clone was detected only a few times. The CDR3 protein is CASSVGGGPIDTQYF. CDR3 nucleotide sequence: TGTGCCAGCAGCGTAGGCGGGGGGCCGATAGATACGCAGTATTTT. The J gene is TRBJ2-3, the V gene TRBV9; 8 bases match TRBD2. Germline V gives CDR1 SGDLS, CDR2 YYNGEE. The CDR3 covers 15 residues. The V and J ends lost 0 bases and 5 bases, in that order; junction bases with no gene match: 5.

The chain joins TRBV30 to TRBJ2-3; D gene uncertain. Germline assignment: CDR1 GTSNPN and CDR2 SVGIG (reference sequence). The V end was cut by 4 bases, the J end by 4 bases, with 15 bases between. CDR3 length equals 14 residues. The CDR3 reads CAWIRMAASDTQYF. The CDR3 DNA reads TGTGCCTGGATCCGTATGGCGGCTTCAGATACGCAGTATTTT.

The CDR3 coding sequence is TGTGCCAGCAGCGGAGACAGGAGCAATCAGCCCCAGCATTTT. Its protein is CASSGDRSNQPQHF. The chain combines TRBV9 with TRBJ1-5; D perhaps matches TRBD1 (6 bases). The V and J ends lost 3 bases and 1 base respectively, with 8 bases between them. The CDR3 extends over 14 amino acids. Looked up from germline, CDR1 is SGDLS and CDR2 is YYNGEE.

The rearrangement links TRBV6-5 to TRBJ1-2; no definite D call. Deletions cut 7 bases from V and 7 bases from J, with 10 bases between. This CDR3 is built from 11 residues. Germline CDR1 reads MNHEY; CDR2 reads SVGAGI. The CDR3: CASMQEGGYTF. CDR3 coding DNA: TGTGCCAGCATGCAAGAAGGTGGCTACACCTTC.

The V call is TRBV9, the J call TRBJ2-5; no clear D gene. Trimming removed 4 bases from V and 1 base from J, with 8 bases in between. Per germline, CDR1 SGDLS and CDR2 YYNGEE. The CDR3 is 13 amino acids. CDR3 DNA: TGTGCCAGCAGCCTCCACCCCCAAGAGACCCAGTACTTC. Its protein product is CASSLHPQETQYF.

This chain links TRBV5-4 with TRBJ1-1, with 8 bases matching TRBD1. Trimming cost V 0 bases and J 1 base; bases outside gene matches: 2. Per germline, CDR1 SGHNT and CDR2 YYREEE (reference sequence). The CDR3 sequence is 15 residues long. CDR3 in DNA: TGTGCCAGCAGCTTGGACAGGGGGAAGAACACTGAAGCTTTCTTT. The encoded protein is CASSLDRGKNTEAFF.

This clone was counted between two and nine times. The gene calls are TRBV11-2 and TRBJ1-1; TRBD1 agrees at 7 bases. Germline V gives CDR1 SGHAT, CDR2 FQNNGV. The V and J ends lost 5 bases and 6 bases, in that order; junction bases with no gene match: 6. This CDR3 is built from 13 residues. The CDR3: CASSQDRYAEAFF. The CDR3, as DNA: TGTGCCAGCAGCCAGGACAGGTACGCTGAAGCTTTCTTT.

This clone has just one count. The chain recombines TRBV6-6 with TRBJ1-6; D gene ambiguous. The CDR3 covers 14 residues. Germline loops: CDR1 MNHNY, CDR2 SVGAGI (reference sequence). V lost 6 bases and J 7 bases, leaving 13 bases between the germline ends. As DNA, the CDR3 is TGTGCCAGCAGCAGTAACCCCGGCAATTCACCCCTCCACTTT. As protein: CASSSNPGNSPLHF.

This clone appeared many times. This chain links TRBV29-1 with TRBJ2-5; D remains ambiguous. This CDR3 comprises 12 residues. Germline V gives CDR1 SQVTM, CDR2 ANQGSEA. The germline V and J ends were trimmed by 2 bases and 2 bases, with 6 bases remaining between them. In DNA, the CDR3 is TGCAGCGTTGAACAACAGCAAGAGACCCAGTACTTC. It codes for CSVEQQQETQYF.

This clone was found a few times. The V and J genes are TRBV29-1 and TRBJ1-2; 7 nucleotides align to TRBD1. CDR1 and CDR2 from the germline V gene are SQVTM and ANQGSEA. The CDR3 has 13 amino acids. V gave up 7 bases and J gave up 0 bases; unmatched junction bases: 5. CDR3: CSALQGTNYGYTF. CDR3 in DNA: TGCAGCGCTTTACAGGGGACTAACTATGGCTACACCTTC.

The gene calls are TRBV5-1 and TRBJ2-2, with TRBD2 matching 8 bases. After removal of 5 bases from V and 1 base from J, the junction contained 1 base not matched to a gene. Germline V CDR1 and CDR2: SGHRS, YFSETQ. The CDR3 contains 14 residues. The CDR3 DNA sequence: TGCGCCAGCAGTGCGGGAGGGAACACCGGGGAGCTGTTTTTT. Amino acid sequence: CASSAGGNTGELFF.

This clone has a handful of counts. The chain is built from TRBV11-1 and TRBJ1-4, with D uncertain. This CDR3 comprises 13 residues. The ends were cut back, 5 bases at V and 7 bases at J, with 11 bases in the middle. Looked up from germline, CDR1 is SGHAT and CDR2 is FQDESV (reference sequence). The CDR3 sequence is CASSLRGLEKLFF. The DNA for the CDR3 is TGTGCCAGCAGCCTCCGAGGGCTTGAAAAACTGTTTTTT. Drawing the rest from reference TRBV11-1 and TRBJ1-4, the complete variable domain is EAEVAQSPRYKITEKSQAVAFWCDPISGHATLYWYRQILGQGPELLVQFQDESVVDDSQLPKDRFSAERLKGVDSTLKIQPAELGDSAMYLCASSLRGLEKLFFGSGTQLSVL.

Only a few counts were recorded for this clone. V is TRBV4-3 and J is TRBJ2-5; 8 bases agree with TRBD2. The CDR3 has 15 amino acids. The germline CDR1 and CDR2 sequences are LGHNA and YSLEER. The V segment lost 3 bases and the J segment 3 bases; nucleotides outside the gene matches: 6. CDR3 bases: TGCGCCAGCAGCCAGGGACTAGTGCAGGAAGAGACCCAGTACTTC. Its protein product is CASSQGLVQEETQYF.

This clone was recorded a few times. The genes are TRBV30 and TRBJ1-3, with a weak D call TRBD1 (6 bases). Per germline, CDR1 GTSNPN and CDR2 SVGIG (reference sequence). This CDR3 has 13 residues. Between the trimmed V and J ends, which lost 5 bases and 3 bases, there was a span of 11 bases. The CDR3 protein is CAWQTGVGNTIYF. The CDR3 DNA is TGTGCCTGGCAGACAGGAGTTGGAAACACCATATATTTT.

The chain couples TRBV30 to TRBJ1-2; a weak D match, TRBD1 (6 bases). The germline V gene has CDR1 GTSNPN and CDR2 SVGIG (reference sequence). Trimming took 8 bases from V and 5 from J, leaving 21 bases between them. The CDR3 length is 14 residues. Here the CDR3 DNA reads TGTGCCCTCACGGGGGCGGCGAGGGGGTATGGCTACACCTTC. Translation: CALTGAARGYGYTF.

The V gene is TRBV10-3, the J gene TRBJ2-7; maybe TRBD2 (7 bases). CDR1 is ENHRY and CDR2 is SYGVKD in the germline V gene. This CDR3 is built from 13 residues. V was cut by 10 bases and J by 3 bases, with 16 bases left in between. This chain's CDR3 is CATGGPGNYEQYF. Here the CDR3 DNA reads TGTGCCACCGGGGGGCCTGGCAACTACGAGCAGTACTTC.

This clone was counted only a few times. The chain links TRBV27 to TRBJ1-4; D perhaps matches TRBD1 (5 bases). V lost 0 bases and J lost 0, with 14 bases in between. This CDR3 has 18 amino acids. In germline, CDR1 is MNHEY, CDR2 SMNVEV (reference sequence). This CDR3 reads CASSLSPQGIATNEKLFF. In DNA, the CDR3 is TGTGCCAGCAGTTTATCCCCTCAGGGAATCGCAACTAATGAAAAACTGTTTTTT.

The table lists this clone with many counts. This chain uses TRBV7-9 with TRBJ2-5, with D possibly TRBD2 on 5 matching bases. CDR1 is SEHNR, CDR2 FQNEAQ, per germline (reference sequence). V lost 5 bases and J 2 bases, leaving 15 bases between the germline ends. This CDR3 comprises 15 residues. In DNA, the CDR3 is TGTGCCAGCAGCCCATCCGGTCAGCGGCAAGAGACCCAGTACTTC. It is translated as CASSPSGQRQETQYF.

Only a few counts were recorded for this clone. The chain joins TRBV6-1 to TRBJ2-5; D possibly corresponds to TRBD2 (6 bases). Germline V gene lookup returns CDR1 MNHNS and CDR2 SASEGT. V was trimmed by 5 bases and J by 5 bases, leaving 15 bases between them. The CDR3 is made up of 14 amino acids. Here the CDR3 DNA reads TGTGCCAGCAGTTTTAGCGGATTGGCTGAGACCCAGTACTTC. Translated, it gives CASSFSGLAETQYF.

The chain joins TRBV7-8 to TRBJ1-4; weak D call: TRBD1 (5 bases). The V gene's germline CDR1 is SGHVS and CDR2 FQNEAQ. Between the trimmed V and J ends, which lost 3 bases and 10 bases, there was a span of 12 bases. The CDR3 runs 13 residues. The CDR3 loop is CASSFQGTGKLFF. CDR3 DNA: TGTGCCAGCAGCTTCCAAGGGACGGGAAAACTGTTTTTT.